A single sample is the source of the 9 T cell receptor beta chains below, sequenced in a study of cytomegalovirus exposure and HLA in healthy donors. Primers: 60 Vbeta forward and 13 Jbeta reverse. Produced via immunoSEQ multiplex PCR; TCRdb's table is partial and in-frame only. This sample has approximately 160,000 clones, with about two thirds found just once. Sequencing was done on a sample of PBMCs. The receptors come from a young woman in good health and CMV-seropositive.

A few counts support this clone. The same CDR3 also results from other DNA sequences found in this sample. This chain joins TRBV19 and TRBJ2-7; 8 bases agree with TRBD1. CDR1 is LNHDA and CDR2 is SQIVND in the germline V gene (reference sequence). This CDR3 region has 14 residues. The V gene end was trimmed by 4 bases and the J gene end by 5 bases; junction bases not matched to a gene: 7. CDR3 sequence (DNA): TGTGCCAGTAGTAGCCAGGGACAGGCACACGAGCAGTACTTC. Translated: CASSSQGQAHEQYF.

The chain links TRBV13 to TRBJ2-1; possible D gene TRBD2, 6 bases. Germline lookup yields CDR1 PRHDT and CDR2 FYEKMQ (reference sequence). Trimming shortened V by 3 bases and J by 10 bases, and 10 bases separated the two germline ends. This CDR3 contains 12 residues. Written as DNA, the CDR3 is TGTGCCAGCAGCTTGGAGGGGTGGGAGCAGTTCTTC. The encoded protein is CASSLEGWEQFF.

There are a few counts of this clone. V is TRBV28 and J is TRBJ2-1; D is undetermined. This CDR3 comprises 11 residues. Germline V gene data show CDR1 as MDHEN and CDR2 as SYDVKM. This CDR3 is CGDIRYNEQFF. The CDR3 DNA reads as TGTGGAGACATCCGGTACAATGAGCAGTTCTTC.

The V gene is TRBV10-2, the J gene TRBJ2-7, with 13 bases identical to TRBD2. CDR3 length: 17 amino acids. CDR1 and CDR2 from the germline V gene are WSHSY and SAAADI. The J segment lost 4 bases and the V segment lost 0 bases, leaving 6 bases of the junction unmatched. The CDR3 region has the DNA TGCGCCAGCAGTGAGTCGAAATGGACTAGCGGGAGATACGAGCAGTACTTC. Protein product: CASSESKWTSGRYEQYF.

This rearrangement joins TRBV30 to TRBJ1-3, with a possible D match to TRBD1 (5 bases). The CDR3 runs 15 residues. Looked up from germline, CDR1 is GTSNPN and CDR2 is SVGIG (reference sequence). V lost 5 bases, J lost 2 bases, and 16 bases lay in between. The CDR3 nucleotides read TGTGCCTGGTGGGGAAGGGGCCGGGCTGGAAACACCATATATTTT. This encodes CAWWGRGRAGNTIYF.

The chain links TRBV2 to TRBJ1-5; a possible D gene is TRBD1 (6 bases). The CDR3 extends over 14 amino acids. Looked up from germline, CDR1 is SNHLY and CDR2 is FYNNEI. V lost 6 bases and J lost 4, with 13 bases in between. In DNA form, the CDR3 reads TGTGCCAGCAGGGGAACAGGGTGGAATCAGCCCCAGCATTTT. As protein: CASRGTGWNQPQHF. Full variable domain (remainder filled in from reference TRBV2 and TRBJ1-5): EPEVTQTPSHQVTQMGQEVILRCVPISNHLYFYWYRQILGQKVEFLVSFYNNEISEKSEIFDDQFSVERPDGSNFTLKIRSTKLEDSAMYFCASRGTGWNQPQHFGDGTRLSIL.

The chain employs TRBV2 and TRBJ2-7; D may be TRBD2 (6 bases). V lost 6 bases to trimming and J lost 5 bases, with 20 bases between them. The CDR3 extends over 15 amino acids. Germline V lookup: CDR1 SNHLY, CDR2 FYNNEI. CDR3 residues: CASRILRRGGNEQYF. CDR3 nucleotide sequence: TGTGCCAGCAGGATCCTTCGGCGCGGCGGGAACGAGCAGTACTTC.

The rearrangement joins TRBV7-9 to TRBJ2-2; 8 bases align to TRBD1. Trimming removed 5 bases from V and 4 bases from J; junction bases left unmatched: 6. CDR1 and CDR2 from the germline V gene are SEHNR and FQNEAQ (reference sequence). The CDR3 is made up of 15 amino acids. The CDR3 DNA reads TGTGCCAGCAGCAGTAGACAGGGGCCCACCGGGGAGCTGTTTTTT. It is translated as CASSSRQGPTGELFF.

The CDR3 spells CASSYYNEQFF. CDR3 nucleotides: TGTGCCAGCAGTTACTACAATGAGCAGTTCTTC. V and J are TRBV2 and TRBJ2-1; D uncertain. V lost 5 bases, J lost 3 bases, and 2 bases lay in between. The CDR3 extends over 11 amino acids. The germline V gene has CDR1 SNHLY and CDR2 FYNNEI.